This is a list of T cell receptor beta chains from one sample in a study of cytomegalovirus exposure and HLA in healthy donors. Generated by immunoSEQ multiplex PCR, the TCRdb table keeps only in-frame clones and is missing some. The table lists 170,000 or so clones, 75% to 90% of them singletons. The sequenced sample consisted of PBMCs. The source of these receptors is a male donor in good health and CMV-seropositive. CDR3s include the opening cysteine and the closing phenylalanine or tryptophan.

J: TRBJ2-7; V: TRBV7-9; CDR3: CATDPGIF
J: TRBJ1-1; V: TRBV7-9; CDR3: CASSESGQAPLEAFF
J: TRBJ2-7; V: TRBV6-4; CDR3: CASSATPSGSYEQYF
J: .; V: TRBV30; CDR3: CAWSVGTSGNDYEQYF
J: TRBJ1-1; V: TRBV5-1; CDR3: CASNGQGAGNTEAFF
J: TRBJ2-7; V: TRBV7-9; CDR3: CSIPGDYEQYF
J: TRBJ2-7; V: TRBV11-2; CDR3: CASSLEGQGIYEQYF
J: TRBJ2-7; V: TRBV12-5; CDR3: CASGFGRAEQYF
J: TRBJ2-4; V: TRBV7-8; CDR3: CASSLSDRAKNIQYF
J: TRBJ1-5; V: TRBV21-1; CDR3: CASIPDRGNTVRNSNQPQHF
J: TRBJ1-2; V: TRBV30; CDR3: CAWRERQGRGYTF
J: TRBJ1-3; V: TRBV4-2; CDR3: CASSQDAGGSGNTIYF
J: TRBJ2-3; V: TRBV28; CDR3: CASSLGQSLTTDTQYF
J: TRBJ2-7; V: TRBV11-2; CDR3: CASSLASRKRDEQYF
J: TRBJ1-1; V: TRBV19; CDR3: CASHDGLLFEAFF
J: TRBJ2-5; V: TRBV5-1; CDR3: CASSFGLAGGPSVETQYF
J: TRBJ1-2; V: TRBV27; CDR3: CASMRAPNYGYTF
J: TRBJ1-4; V: TRBV7-2; CDR3: CASSRQGSNEKLFF
J: TRBJ2-1; V: TRBV6-1; CDR3: CASSGPGTGMNEQFF
J: TRBJ2-7; V: TRBV27; CDR3: CASSLNYEQYF
J: TRBJ2-7; V: TRBV7-9; CDR3: CASSSQDNDRHEQYF
J: TRBJ2-7; V: TRBV11-3; CDR3: CASSSGGGPSHEQYF
J: TRBJ2-3; V: TRBV6-5; CDR3: CASSSRHVADTQYF
J: TRBJ1-2; V: TRBV6-6; CDR3: CASSYSTGGTYGYTF
J: TRBJ2-2; V: TRBV27; CDR3: CASSFWGVVTGELFF
J: TRBJ2-7; V: TRBV5-6; CDR3: CASSLDTSGRGTSYEQYF
J: TRBJ1-4; V: TRBV7-9; CDR3: CASSYRGLDEKLFF
J: TRBJ2-2; V: TRBV19; CDR3: CASSSSGWRETTGELFF
J: TRBJ2-5; V: TRBV2; CDR3: CASSRDRGRETQYF
J: TRBJ2-1; V: TRBV28; CDR3: CASSSYIGWRDEQFF
J: TRBJ1-1; V: TRBV18; CDR3: CASSPGGSGTEAFF
J: TRBJ2-7; V: TRBV28; CDR3: CASSARTSGRDEQYF
J: TRBJ2-7; V: TRBV28; CDR3: CASGEDRASYEQYF
J: TRBJ2-1; V: TRBV2; CDR3: CASSAELAGGDEQFF
J: TRBJ2-7; V: TRBV18; CDR3: CASSPSRLSSYEQYF
J: TRBJ2-1; V: TRBV29-1; CDR3: CSVWRTALAGQFF
J: TRBJ2-1; V: TRBV27; CDR3: CASSLQGSVVREQFF
J: TRBJ2-7; V: TRBV11-2; CDR3: CASSGYFERSYEQYF
J: TRBJ1-6; V: TRBV9; CDR3: CASSVYSNSPLHF
J: TRBJ2-2; V: TRBV10-3; CDR3: CAITRLAGGNTGELFF
J: TRBJ2-1; V: TRBV7-8; CDR3: CASGPGGNEQFF
J: TRBJ2-7; V: TRBV13; CDR3: CASSLGAGAYEQYF
J: TRBJ1-5; V: TRBV2; CDR3: CASSWDRNNQPQHF
J: TRBJ1-1; V: TRBV30; CDR3: CAWTWTANTEAFF
J: TRBJ2-1; V: TRBV6-6; CDR3: CASSPEVAGGEQFF